This TCR beta chain was documented in a study of identical twins. Study results and limitations: Cross-sectional statistical analysis was relied on for the conclusions, without the same donors being followed. Those out-of-frame alpha sequences shared by twins showed an excess of low generation probability. Insertion counts were lower in abundant cord blood beta clonotypes, a trend that memory repertoires did not show.

Unique molecular identifiers were present on the cDNA, and a universal primer site came from template switching. TCRdb analysed the 5' RACE reads with MiXCR anew, one entry per CDR3 protein. The sample includes 260,000 or so distinct CDR3 sequences, approximately 7.3% of them seen just once. V was pared by 3 bases and J by 4 bases, with 11 bases of the junction left unmatched. Germline lookup yields CDR1 MGHRA and CDR2 YSYEKL. CDR3 size: 18 residues. This clonotype was recorded many times. Its antigen is as yet unknown. Another study also made use of these data, one on yellow fever vaccine responses in identical twins.

The clonotype was recovered from a woman aged 18-29 years in good health. The V and J genes are TRBV4-1 and TRBJ2-1, with 11 bases that match TRBD2. The specimen was CD8+ T cells sorted from blood. CDR3 DNA: TGCGCCAGCAGCCAGGGGACTAGCGGAGTTGGCCCTTACAATGAGCAGTTCTTC. This gives the protein CASSQGTSGVGPYNEQFF.